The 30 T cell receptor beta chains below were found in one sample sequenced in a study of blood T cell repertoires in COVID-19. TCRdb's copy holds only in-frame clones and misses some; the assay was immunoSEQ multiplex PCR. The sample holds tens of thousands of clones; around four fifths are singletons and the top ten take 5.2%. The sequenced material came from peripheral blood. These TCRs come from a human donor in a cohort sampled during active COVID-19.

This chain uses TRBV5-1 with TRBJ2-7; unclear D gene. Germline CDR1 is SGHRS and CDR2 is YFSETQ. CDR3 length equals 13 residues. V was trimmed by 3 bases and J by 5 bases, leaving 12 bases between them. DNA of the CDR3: TGCGCCAGCAGCTCCCTTATTAGTAACGAGCAGTACTTC. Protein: CASSSLISNEQYF.

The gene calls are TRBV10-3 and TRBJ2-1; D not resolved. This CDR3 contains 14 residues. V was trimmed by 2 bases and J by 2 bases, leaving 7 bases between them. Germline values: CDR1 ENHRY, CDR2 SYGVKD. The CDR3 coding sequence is TGTGCCATCAGTGAGGGGCGAGCCTACAATGAGCAGTTCTTC. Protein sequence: CAISEGRAYNEQFF.

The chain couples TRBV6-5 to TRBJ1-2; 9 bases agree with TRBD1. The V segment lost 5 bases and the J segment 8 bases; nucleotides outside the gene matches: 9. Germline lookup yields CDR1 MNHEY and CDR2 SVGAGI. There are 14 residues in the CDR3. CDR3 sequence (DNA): TGTGCCAGCAGTCCCCGGACAGGGGCGACCGGCTACACCTTC. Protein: CASSPRTGATGYTF.

CDR3 DNA sequence: TGTGCCAGCAGGGTGACAGGAGGCGGCTACACCTTC. Protein product: CASRVTGGGYTF. The chain carries TRBV12-3 or TRBV12-4 and TRBJ1-2, with a possible D match to TRBD1 (6 bases). The CDR3 is 12 amino acids. Deletions cut 6 bases from V and 8 bases from J, with 13 bases between.

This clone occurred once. The CDR3 reads CASSFWASPQETQYF. The CDR3 DNA sequence: TGTGCCAGCAGTTTTTGGGCTAGCCCACAAGAGACCCAGTACTTC. V gene TRBV27 combines with J gene TRBJ2-5, with D tentatively TRBD2 (5 bases). Between the trimmed V and J ends, which lost 3 bases and 2 bases, there was a span of 13 bases. Germline assignment: CDR1 MNHEY and CDR2 SMNVEV (reference sequence). CDR3 size: 15 residues.

DNA of the CDR3: TGCGCCAGCAGTGAGGGAGGCGCGGGGGCCAAGACCCAGTACTTC. This translates into CASSEGGAGAKTQYF. The V gene is TRBV10-1, the J gene TRBJ2-5, with a weak D call TRBD2 (7 bases). The germline V gene has CDR1 WNHNN and CDR2 SYGVQD (reference sequence). The CDR3 is 15 amino acids. The ends were cut back, 2 bases at V and 6 bases at J, with 16 bases in the middle.

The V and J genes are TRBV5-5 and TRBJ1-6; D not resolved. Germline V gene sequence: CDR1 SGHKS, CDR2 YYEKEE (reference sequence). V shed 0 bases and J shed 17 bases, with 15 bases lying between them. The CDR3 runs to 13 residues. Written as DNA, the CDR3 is TGTGCCAGCAGCTTGGTTGGCCAGGCTAAGGTCCACTTT. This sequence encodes CASSLVGQAKVHF.

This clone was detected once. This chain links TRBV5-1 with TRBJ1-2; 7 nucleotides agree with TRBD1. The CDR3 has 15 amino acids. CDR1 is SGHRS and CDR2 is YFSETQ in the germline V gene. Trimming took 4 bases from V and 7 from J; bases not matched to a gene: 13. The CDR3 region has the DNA TGCGCCAGCAGCGCCGGACAGGACGGACCCTTTGGCTACACCTTC. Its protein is CASSAGQDGPFGYTF.

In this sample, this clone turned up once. CDR3 nucleotide sequence: TGTGCCAGCAGCCACAGCCAGGGGTTCTGGGAGCCCCAGCATTTT. Translated, it gives CASSHSQGFWEPQHF. The chain couples TRBV5-6 to TRBJ1-5; D may be TRBD1 (6 bases). V gave up 4 bases and J gave up 8 bases, with 19 bases separating them. The CDR3 is 15 amino acids. The germline V gene encodes CDR1 SGHDT and CDR2 YYEEEE. Drawing the rest from reference TRBV5-6 and TRBJ1-5, the complete variable domain is DAGVTQSPTHLIKTRGQQVTLRCSPKSGHDTVSWYQQALGQGPQFIFQYYEEEERQRGNFPDRFSGHQFPNYSSELNVNALLLGDSALYLCASSHSQGFWEPQHFGDGTRLSIL.

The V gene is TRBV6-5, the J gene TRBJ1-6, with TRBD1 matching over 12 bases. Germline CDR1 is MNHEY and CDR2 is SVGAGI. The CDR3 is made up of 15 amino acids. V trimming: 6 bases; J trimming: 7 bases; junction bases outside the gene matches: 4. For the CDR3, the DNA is TGTGCCAGCAGACGGGACAGGGGGCAGAATTCACCCCTCCACTTT. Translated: CASRRDRGQNSPLHF.

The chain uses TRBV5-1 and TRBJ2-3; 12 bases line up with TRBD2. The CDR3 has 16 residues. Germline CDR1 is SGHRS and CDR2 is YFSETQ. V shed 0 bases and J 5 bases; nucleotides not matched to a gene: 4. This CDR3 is CASSLASGGARDTQYF. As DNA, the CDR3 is TGCGCCAGCAGCTTGGCTAGCGGGGGGGCCAGAGATACGCAGTATTTT.

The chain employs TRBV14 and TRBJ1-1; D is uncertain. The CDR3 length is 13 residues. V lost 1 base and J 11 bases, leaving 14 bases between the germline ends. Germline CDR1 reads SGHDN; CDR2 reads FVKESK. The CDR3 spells CASSQVGPPTAFF. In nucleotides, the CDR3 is TGTGCCAGCAGCCAAGTTGGGCCCCCAACGGCTTTCTTT.

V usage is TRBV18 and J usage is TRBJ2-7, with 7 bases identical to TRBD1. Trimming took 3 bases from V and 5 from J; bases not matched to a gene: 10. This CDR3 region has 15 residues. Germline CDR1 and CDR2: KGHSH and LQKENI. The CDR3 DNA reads TGTGCCAGCTCACCTTCGACAGGGTCGGCGGACGAGCAGTACTTC. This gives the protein CASSPSTGSADEQYF.

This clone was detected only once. CDR3 loop: CASSLGAADTQYF. The CDR3 region has the DNA TGTGCCAGCAGCCTGGGGGCCGCAGATACGCAGTATTTT. This rearrangement joins TRBV9 to TRBJ2-3; the D gene is possibly TRBD1 (6 bases). Germline V gene lookup returns CDR1 SGDLS and CDR2 YYNGEE. This CDR3 has 13 residues. V lost 4 bases, J lost 4 bases, and 10 bases lay in between.

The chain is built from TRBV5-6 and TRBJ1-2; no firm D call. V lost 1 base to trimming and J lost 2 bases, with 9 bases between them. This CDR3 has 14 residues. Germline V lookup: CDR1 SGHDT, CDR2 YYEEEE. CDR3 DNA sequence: TGTGCCAGCAGCTTGTTCCCGGGGAACTATGGCTACACCTTC. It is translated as CASSLFPGNYGYTF.

The CDR3, as DNA: TGTGCCAGCAGCTTGATAGGCGGCAGCCTGAACACTGAAGCTTTCTTT. Translation: CASSLIGGSLNTEAFF. This chain uses TRBV5-6 with TRBJ1-1; D remains ambiguous. Per germline, CDR1 SGHDT and CDR2 YYEEEE. The length of the CDR3 is 16 residues. The V gene lost 1 base and the J gene lost 0 bases, with 13 bases spanning the gap.

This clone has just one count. The CDR3 nucleotides are TGTGCCAGCAGCGCCGCCGGGACTAGCAAAAACACAGATACGCAGTATTTT. It yields the protein CASSAAGTSKNTDTQYF. This chain links TRBV11-2 with TRBJ2-3, with 9 bases that match TRBD2. With V trimmed by 5 bases and J by 2 bases, 11 bases remained unmatched. Germline V CDR1 and CDR2: SGHAT, FQNNGV. The CDR3 runs to 17 residues.

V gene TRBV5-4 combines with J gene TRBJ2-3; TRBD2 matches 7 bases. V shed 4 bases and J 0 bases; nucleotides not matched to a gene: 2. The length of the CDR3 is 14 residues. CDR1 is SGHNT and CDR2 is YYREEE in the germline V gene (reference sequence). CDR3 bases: TGTGCCAGCAGCCCGACTAGCAGCACAGATACGCAGTATTTT. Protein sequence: CASSPTSSTDTQYF. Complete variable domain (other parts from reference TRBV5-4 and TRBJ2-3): ETGVTQSPTHLIKTRGQQVTLRCSSQSGHNTVSWYQQALGQGPQFIFQYYREEENGRGNFPPRFSGLQFPNYSSELNVNALELDDSALYLCASSPTSSTDTQYFGPGTRLTVL.

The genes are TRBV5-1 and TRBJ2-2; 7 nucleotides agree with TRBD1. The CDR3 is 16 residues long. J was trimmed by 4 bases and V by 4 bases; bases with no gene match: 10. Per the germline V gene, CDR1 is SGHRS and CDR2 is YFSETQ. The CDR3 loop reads CASSLIRTGFTGELFF. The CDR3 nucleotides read TGCGCCAGCAGCCTCATCCGGACAGGCTTCACCGGGGAGCTGTTTTTT.

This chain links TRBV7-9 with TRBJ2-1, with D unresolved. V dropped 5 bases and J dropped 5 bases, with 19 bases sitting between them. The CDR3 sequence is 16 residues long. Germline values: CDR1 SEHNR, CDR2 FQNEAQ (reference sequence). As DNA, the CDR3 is TGTGCCAGCAGCCCCATAGGCGGTGCGCTTGACAATGAGCAGTTCTTC. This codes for CASSPIGGALDNEQFF.

The CDR3 DNA reads TGTGCCATCAGTATCGGACTAGCGGGGTCCTACAATGAGCAGTTCTTC. Its protein is CAISIGLAGSYNEQFF. The rearrangement uses TRBV10-3 and TRBJ2-1; 12 bases are a match to TRBD2. Unmatched junction bases numbered 3, after V lost 5 bases and J lost 1 base. The CDR3 contains 16 residues. Germline V gene data show CDR1 as ENHRY and CDR2 as SYGVKD.

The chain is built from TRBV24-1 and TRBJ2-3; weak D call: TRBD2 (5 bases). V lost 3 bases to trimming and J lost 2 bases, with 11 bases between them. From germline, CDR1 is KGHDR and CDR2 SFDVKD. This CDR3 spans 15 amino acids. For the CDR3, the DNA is TGTGCCACCAGTGATGGGTTAGGACTCACAGATACGCAGTATTTT. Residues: CATSDGLGLTDTQYF.

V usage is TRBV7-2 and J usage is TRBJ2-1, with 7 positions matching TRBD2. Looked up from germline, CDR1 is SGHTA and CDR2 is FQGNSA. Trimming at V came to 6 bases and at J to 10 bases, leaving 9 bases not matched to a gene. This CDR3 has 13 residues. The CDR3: CASRGGNTLEQFF. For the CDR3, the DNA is TGTGCCAGCAGGGGAGGGAACACATTAGAGCAGTTCTTC.

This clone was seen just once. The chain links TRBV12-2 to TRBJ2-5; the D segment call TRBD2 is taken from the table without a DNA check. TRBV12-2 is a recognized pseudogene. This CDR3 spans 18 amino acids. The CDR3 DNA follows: TGTGCAAGTCGCCCTTCTAGCGGGGGGGCCCAACTCCAAGAGACCCAGTACTTC. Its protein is CASRPSSGGAQLQETQYF.

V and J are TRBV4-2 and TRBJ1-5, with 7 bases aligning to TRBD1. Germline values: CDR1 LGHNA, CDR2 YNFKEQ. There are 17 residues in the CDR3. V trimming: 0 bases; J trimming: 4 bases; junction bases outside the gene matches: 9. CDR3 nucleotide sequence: TGTGCCAGCAGCCAAGATTATCCCGGGACAGATAATCAGCCCCAGCATTTT. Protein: CASSQDYPGTDNQPQHF.

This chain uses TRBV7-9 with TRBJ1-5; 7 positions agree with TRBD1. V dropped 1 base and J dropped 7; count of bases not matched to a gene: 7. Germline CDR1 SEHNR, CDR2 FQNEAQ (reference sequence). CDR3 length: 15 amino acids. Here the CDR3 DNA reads TGTGCCAGCAGCTTAGGAGGGGGCAGGGGCCAGCCCCAGCATTTT. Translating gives CASSLGGGRGQPQHF. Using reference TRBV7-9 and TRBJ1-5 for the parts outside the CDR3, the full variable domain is DTGVSQNPRHKITKRGQNVTFRCDPISEHNRLYWYRQTLGQGPEFLTYFQNEAQLEKSRLLSDRFSAERPKGSFSTLEIQRTEQGDSAMYLCASSLGGGRGQPQHFGDGTRLSIL.

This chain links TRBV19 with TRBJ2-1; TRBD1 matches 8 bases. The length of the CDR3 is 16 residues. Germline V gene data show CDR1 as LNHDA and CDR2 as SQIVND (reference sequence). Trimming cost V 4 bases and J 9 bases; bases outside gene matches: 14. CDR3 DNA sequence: TGTGCCAGTAGTACCCCCCGACAGGGGCTTGTCGGTGAGCAGTTCTTC. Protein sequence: CASSTPRQGLVGEQFF.

CDR3 nucleotides: TGTGCCAGCAGCGGTAGAGCCGCATACGATACGCAGTATTTT. Translated: CASSGRAAYDTQYF. The chain has TRBV9 and TRBJ2-3; D unclear. The CDR3 covers 14 residues. Germline V CDR1 and CDR2: SGDLS, YYNGEE. V lost 3 bases, J lost 6 bases, and 14 bases lay in between.

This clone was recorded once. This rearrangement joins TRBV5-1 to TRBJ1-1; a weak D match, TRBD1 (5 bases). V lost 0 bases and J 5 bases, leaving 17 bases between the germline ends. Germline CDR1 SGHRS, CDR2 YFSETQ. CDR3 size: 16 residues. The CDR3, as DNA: TGCGCCAGCAGCTTGGAAGGAACGGGGGTGAGGACTGAAGCTTTCTTT. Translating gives CASSLEGTGVRTEAFF.

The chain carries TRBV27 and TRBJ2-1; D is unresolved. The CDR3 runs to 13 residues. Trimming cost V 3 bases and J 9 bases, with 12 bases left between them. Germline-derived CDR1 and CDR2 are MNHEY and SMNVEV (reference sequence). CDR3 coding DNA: TGTGCCAGCAGTTTGGGCCCCCAGTTTGAGCAGTTCTTC. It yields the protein CASSLGPQFEQFF.